The sample holds a few counts of the clone carrying this TCR beta chain. Its specificity is unknown. The data stem from a study of T cells in Graves' hyperthyroidism and ophthalmopathy. Exclusion criteria comprised uncontrolled infection, other autoimmune disease, pregnancy or lactation. PBMCs were sourced from approximately 9.3 ml fresh peripheral blood. Overall study findings and caveats: Most clonotypes expanded in thyroid above 0.001 were likewise present in blood.

RNA transcripts served as the template for amplifying TCR beta CDR3 regions. The study used the HTBI primer set for a first-round RT-PCR of the TCR CDR3. Using its own MiXCR run on the multiplex PCR reads, TCRdb lists one record per CDR3 protein. This table has hundreds of thousands of distinct CDR3 sequences, more than 11% appearing once. This TCR was sampled from a woman aged 25-40 years with Graves' hyperthyroidism that later progressed to Graves' ophthalmopathy. Sequencing was performed on blood.

CDR3 nucleotide sequence: TGTGCCAGCAGTTACCCTAGCCGTTCCTACGAGCAGTACTTC. Translating gives CASSYPSRSYEQYF. V is TRBV28 and J is TRBJ2-7, with a tentative D call TRBD2 (5 bases). CDR1 is MDHEN, CDR2 SYDVKM, per germline. Trimming shortened V by 4 bases and J by 1 base, and 11 bases separated the two germline ends. The CDR3 is 14 amino acids. Variable domain in full (rest from reference TRBV28 and TRBJ2-7): DVKVTQSSRYLVKRTGEKVFLECVQDMDHENMFWYRQDPGLGLRLIYFSYDVKMKEKGDIPEGYSVSREKKERFSLILESASTNQTSMYLCASSYPSRSYEQYFGPGTRLTVT.